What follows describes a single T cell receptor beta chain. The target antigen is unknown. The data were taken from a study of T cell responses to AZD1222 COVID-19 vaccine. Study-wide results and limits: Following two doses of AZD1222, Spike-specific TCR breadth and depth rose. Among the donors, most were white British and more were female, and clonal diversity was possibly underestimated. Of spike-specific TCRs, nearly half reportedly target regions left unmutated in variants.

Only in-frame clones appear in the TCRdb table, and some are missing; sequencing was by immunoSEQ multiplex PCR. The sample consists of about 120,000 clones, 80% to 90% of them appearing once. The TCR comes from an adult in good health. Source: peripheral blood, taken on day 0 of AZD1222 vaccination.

CDR3 nucleotides: TGTGCCAGCAGCTGGGGGGGGACAGGGCCCCAGCCCCAGCATTTT. It is translated as CASSWGGTGPQPQHF. The chain combines TRBV5-6 with TRBJ1-5; 9 bases line up with TRBD1. J was trimmed by 7 bases and V by 3 bases; bases with no gene match: 8. Germline V gene lookup returns CDR1 SGHDT and CDR2 YYEEEE. CDR3 size: 15 residues.